One sample yielded the 25 T cell receptor beta chains listed below, sequenced in a study of identifying expanded T cells in peripheral blood. TCRdb's table, derived via immunoSEQ multiplex PCR, lists solely in-frame clones and lacks some. The top ten hold roughly 7.7% of the sample, which has roughly 84,000 clones, roughly 90% seen once. Input material: blood. Source of these receptors: a person aged 18 to 75 in good health.

The rearrangement joins TRBV11-2 to TRBJ2-2; the match to TRBD2 covers 10 bases. Per the germline V gene, CDR1 is SGHAT and CDR2 is FQNNGV. The CDR3 has 17 residues. The junction had 11 bases not matched to a gene; V was cut back by 5 bases and J by 5 bases. CDR3 region: CASSPRLTSGETGELFF. The CDR3, as DNA: TGTGCCAGCAGCCCCCGCCTCACTAGCGGGGAAACCGGGGAGCTGTTTTTT.

In this sample, this clone turned up a few times. This sequence joins TRBV2 and TRBJ1-5; TRBD1 agrees at 7 bases. The CDR3 is 13 residues long. V shed 6 bases and J 4 bases; nucleotides not matched to a gene: 3. Germline CDR1 reads SNHLY; CDR2 reads FYNNEI. CDR3 loop: CASRGDRNQPQHF. CDR3 nucleotides: TGTGCCAGCAGGGGGGACAGAAATCAGCCCCAGCATTTT.

V gene TRBV11-1 combines with J gene TRBJ2-2; D remains ambiguous. The germline CDR1 and CDR2 sequences are SGHAT and FQDESV (reference sequence). The length of the CDR3 is 12 residues. With 5 bases removed from V and 6 bases from J, the gap between germline ends came to 7 bases. The CDR3 DNA follows: TGTGCCAGCAGCCCTCTTTCCGGGGAGCTGTTTTTT. This encodes CASSPLSGELFF.

The V gene is TRBV6-1, the J gene TRBJ1-4; 9 bases are shared with TRBD1. This CDR3 has 15 residues. The germline V gene has CDR1 MNHNS and CDR2 SASEGT. The ends lost 7 bases at V and 4 bases at J; junction bases unmatched: 7. The CDR3 sequence: CASTPRTGVNEKLFF. CDR3 DNA: TGTGCCAGCACACCTAGGACAGGGGTTAATGAAAAACTGTTTTTT.

V and J are TRBV6-5 and TRBJ2-7, with D perhaps assigned TRBD1 or TRBD2 (5 bases each). Trimming stripped 6 bases from V and 1 base from J, with 16 bases between. The CDR3 is made up of 15 amino acids. Per the germline V gene, CDR1 is MNHEY and CDR2 is SVGAGI. The CDR3 sequence is CASRPPGRLSYEQYF. CDR3 nucleotide sequence: TGTGCCAGCAGGCCGCCGGGGCGACTTTCCTACGAGCAGTACTTC.

This rearrangement joins TRBV7-2 to TRBJ2-1; D remains ambiguous. There are 15 residues in the CDR3. The V gene lost 4 bases and the J gene lost 0 bases, with 10 bases spanning the gap. Germline V CDR1 and CDR2: SGHTA, FQGNSA. CDR3: CASSSDASSYNEQFF. CDR3 nucleotides: TGTGCCAGCAGCTCGGACGCCAGCTCCTACAATGAGCAGTTCTTC.

The chain links TRBV27 to TRBJ1-5; D uncertain. The CDR3 totals 15 residues. V shed 5 bases and J shed 0 bases, with 11 bases lying between them. Germline V CDR1 and CDR2: MNHEY, SMNVEV (reference sequence). The CDR3 is CASSMDGYSNQPQHF. CDR3 DNA sequence: TGTGCCAGCAGTATGGACGGGTATAGCAATCAGCCCCAGCATTTT.

In this sample, this clone turned up a few times. The CDR3 DNA reads as TGTGCCAGCAGCGTAGGTAGCAGGGTTGATTCACCCCTCCACTTT. Its translation: CASSVGSRVDSPLHF. This sequence joins TRBV9 and TRBJ1-6, with D tentatively TRBD1 (5 bases). This CDR3 spans 15 amino acids. Deletions cut 0 bases from V and 8 bases from J, with 12 bases between. Germline CDR1 SGDLS, CDR2 YYNGEE.

This chain connects TRBV6-5 to TRBJ1-1; possibly TRBD1 for D (6 bases). V lost 2 bases and J lost 0, with 7 bases in between. There are 14 residues in the CDR3. Germline CDR1 MNHEY, CDR2 SVGAGI. CDR3 nucleotides: TGTGCCAGCAGTTACAGGGACATGAACACTGAAGCTTTCTTT. Translation gives CASSYRDMNTEAFF.

The chain joins TRBV7-2 to TRBJ2-5, with D unresolved. With 1 base removed from V and 1 base from J, the gap between germline ends came to 4 bases. This CDR3 spans 13 amino acids. From germline, CDR1 is SGHTA and CDR2 FQGNSA. CDR3 protein: CASSLGFQETQYF. CDR3 nucleotide sequence: TGTGCCAGCAGCTTAGGCTTCCAAGAGACCCAGTACTTC.

The chain is built from TRBV6-5 and TRBJ1-1; maybe TRBD1 (5 bases). V lost 4 bases and J 4 bases, leaving 13 bases between the germline ends. Germline CDR1 and CDR2: MNHEY and SVGAGI. This CDR3 has 14 residues. The DNA for the CDR3 is TGTGCCAGCAGTTTTGGACCAAGGGGCACTGAAGCTTTCTTT. Protein sequence: CASSFGPRGTEAFF.

J is TRBJ1-2 and V is TRBV7-9, with D possibly TRBD1 on 5 matching bases. Germline V gene lookup returns CDR1 SEHNR and CDR2 FQNEAQ (reference sequence). V was shortened by 5 bases and J by 11 bases, with 18 bases between the two germline ends. There are 13 residues in the CDR3. The CDR3 coding sequence is TGTGCCAGCAGCCACCGGGACGACGGACGGTACACCTTC. Translation: CASSHRDDGRYTF. The full variable domain, rest sourced from reference TRBV7-9 and TRBJ1-2, is DTGVSQNPRHKITKRGQNVTFRCDPISEHNRLYWYRQTLGQGPEFLTYFQNEAQLEKSRLLSDRFSAERPKGSFSTLEIQRTEQGDSAMYLCASSHRDDGRYTFGSGTRLTVV.

This clone was detected only once. The chain employs TRBV29-1 and TRBJ2-3, with 10 bases fitting TRBD2. J gave up 2 bases and V 6 bases, and 2 bases lay outside the gene matches. The length of the CDR3 is 13 residues. The germline V gene encodes CDR1 SQVTM and CDR2 ANQGSEA. CDR3 sequence reads: CSVLAGFTDTQYF. The CDR3 nucleotides are TGCAGCGTACTAGCGGGATTCACAGATACGCAGTATTTT.

V and J are TRBV2 and TRBJ1-2, with unresolved D. V shed 2 bases and J shed 2 bases, with 12 bases lying between them. The CDR3 has 15 amino acids. CDR1 is SNHLY, CDR2 FYNNEI, per germline. The CDR3: CASSESLGLNYGYTF. The CDR3 coding sequence is TGTGCCAGCAGTGAATCCTTAGGGCTGAACTATGGCTACACCTTC.

The rearrangement links TRBV5-1 to TRBJ1-5; the D gene is possibly TRBD1 (6 bases). V lost 4 bases and J lost 1, with 12 bases in between. The V gene's germline CDR1 is SGHRS and CDR2 YFSETQ. The CDR3 runs 15 residues. CDR3 sequence: CASSLGGQSNQPQHF. The CDR3 DNA follows: TGCGCCAGCAGCCTGGGGGGGCAGAGCAATCAGCCCCAGCATTTT.

This chain uses TRBV7-9 with TRBJ2-5, with unresolved D. The germline V and J ends were trimmed by 7 bases and 4 bases, with 16 bases remaining between them. CDR1 and CDR2 from the germline V gene are SEHNR and FQNEAQ (reference sequence). This CDR3 has 14 residues. For the CDR3, the DNA is TGTGCCAGCACCTCTCTCGGTGATAGAGAGACCCAGTACTTC. Encoded protein: CASTSLGDRETQYF.

The rearrangement joins TRBV5-1 to TRBJ2-5; no clear D gene. The V and J ends lost 1 base and 1 base respectively, with 5 bases between them. The CDR3 totals 13 residues. CDR1 SGHRS and CDR2 YFSETQ come from the germline V gene. The CDR3 is CASSLTFQETQYF. CDR3 nucleotide sequence: TGCGCCAGCAGCTTGACTTTCCAAGAGACCCAGTACTTC.

This chain connects TRBV4-2 to TRBJ2-7, with D maybe TRBD2 (6 bases). Germline CDR1 reads LGHNA; CDR2 reads YNFKEQ. The V gene lost 4 bases and the J gene lost 3 bases, with 22 bases spanning the gap. This CDR3 has 17 residues. The CDR3 loop reads CASSPTGTPRPYYEQYF. The CDR3 bases are TGTGCCAGCAGCCCCACCGGGACTCCGCGCCCCTACTACGAGCAGTACTTC.

The rearrangement links TRBV27 to TRBJ2-1, with 9 bases matching TRBD2. Unmatched junction bases numbered 1, after V lost 2 bases and J lost 2 bases. Germline assignment: CDR1 MNHEY and CDR2 SMNVEV (reference sequence). The CDR3 has 15 amino acids. CDR3 amino acids: CASSLTSGPYNEQFF. The DNA of the CDR3 is TGTGCCAGCAGTTTAACTAGCGGGCCCTACAATGAGCAGTTCTTC.

This chain uses TRBV13 with TRBJ1-1, with a tentative D call TRBD1 (5 bases). The CDR3 extends over 16 amino acids. V was shortened by 4 bases and J by 0 bases, with 15 bases between the two germline ends. The germline gives CDR1 PRHDT, CDR2 FYEKMQ (reference sequence). The CDR3 coding sequence is TGTGCCAGCAGCTCCTCTGGTCGGGGGATGAACACTGAAGCTTTCTTT. Translated, it gives CASSSSGRGMNTEAFF.

The V call is TRBV6-6, the J call TRBJ2-1, with 10 bases that match TRBD1. Germline-derived CDR1 and CDR2 are MNHNY and SVGAGI (reference sequence). CDR3 size: 14 residues. V gave up 5 bases and J gave up 9 bases; unmatched junction bases: 7. The CDR3 protein is CASSPRDRGGEQFF. In DNA, the CDR3 is TGTGCCAGCAGTCCCCGGGACAGGGGAGGTGAGCAGTTCTTC.

This rearrangement joins TRBV6-5 to TRBJ1-2; no clear D gene. Germline assignment: CDR1 MNHEY and CDR2 SVGAGI. There are 15 residues in the CDR3. Trimming removed 4 bases at V and 8 bases at J, with 20 bases between. The CDR3 loop is CASSFPGGEGSGYTF. The DNA of the CDR3 is TGTGCCAGCAGTTTTCCCGGCGGGGAGGGCAGCGGCTACACCTTC.

The table lists this clone with a count of one. The CDR3 spells CASSDTWREYYGYTF. The CDR3 DNA sequence: TGTGCCAGCAGTGATACCTGGCGGGAGTACTATGGCTACACCTTC. The gene calls are TRBV6-1 and TRBJ1-2; unclear D gene. With 3 bases removed from V and 3 bases from J, the gap between germline ends came to 14 bases. The CDR3 spans 15 residues. The germline V gene has CDR1 MNHNS and CDR2 SASEGT.

The chain employs TRBV7-9 and TRBJ2-3, with 16 positions matching TRBD2. After removal of 5 bases from V and 5 bases from J, the junction contained 7 bases not matched to a gene. The CDR3 has 17 amino acids. From germline, CDR1 is SEHNR and CDR2 FQNEAQ (reference sequence). The CDR3 bases are TGTGCCAGCAGCAGGGGGACTAGCGGGAGGGCTGTAGATACGCAGTATTTT. Translated, it gives CASSRGTSGRAVDTQYF.

The chain couples TRBV30 to TRBJ2-7; possibly TRBD1 for D (7 bases). V lost 8 bases and J 3 bases, leaving 14 bases between the germline ends. CDR3 length equals 12 residues. Germline V gene data show CDR1 as GTSNPN and CDR2 as SVGIG (reference sequence). The chain's CDR3 is CAAQGGSYEQYF. The CDR3 DNA reads as TGTGCCGCGCAGGGGGGAAGCTACGAGCAGTACTTC.